The clone carrying this T cell receptor (beta chain) was counted between two and nine times. PCR employed 60 Vbeta and 13 Jbeta primers. TCRdb's table, derived via immunoSEQ multiplex PCR, lists solely in-frame clones and lacks some. This sample has 100,000 to 150,000 clones, with about 10% found just once. CDR1 is MNHNS and CDR2 is SASEGT in the germline V gene. The CDR3 has 14 residues. V was trimmed by 4 bases and J by 3 bases, leaving 13 bases between them. The data are from a study of cytomegalovirus exposure and HLA in healthy donors. This receptor was obtained from a woman aged 18 to 35 in good health and CMV-seropositive. This chain uses TRBV6-1 with TRBJ2-7; tentatively, D is TRBD1 (6 bases). The source material was PBMCs. Written as DNA, the CDR3 is TGTGCCAGCAGTGCCGGGACACCCTTCTACGAGCAGTACTTC. It encodes CASSAGTPFYEQYF.